This T cell receptor (beta chain) was documented in a study of blood T cell repertoires in COVID-19. Germline loops: CDR1 MGHRA, CDR2 YSYEKL. The CDR3 contains 15 residues. Unmatched junction bases numbered 5, after V lost 1 base and J lost 6 bases. Sequencing used immunoSEQ multiplex PCR; TCRdb keeps in-frame clones, though not all of them. Of under 300,000 clones listed, less than 90% are singletons. Sequencing was carried out using peripheral blood. V and J are TRBV4-1 and TRBJ1-4; 7 positions agree with TRBD1. This clonotype was sampled from a man between 60 and 70 years old with acute or convalescent COVID-19. This CDR3 is CASSQGQGEYEKLFF. DNA for the CDR3: TGCGCCAGCAGCCAAGGACAGGGTGAATATGAAAAACTGTTTTTT.